The rows below give T cell receptor beta chains drawn from one sample of a study of cytomegalovirus exposure and HLA in healthy donors. Method: immunoSEQ multiplex PCR; TCRdb's copy keeps in-frame clones and lacks some. The data contain about 210,000 clones, over 80% of them seen just once; the ten biggest clones take up roughly 10%. Sequencing was carried out using PBMCs. These receptors all come from a woman aged 45-59 years in good health and CMV-seropositive. Each CDR3 is given with its conserved first and last residue. A D gene is named only where the DNA matches it firmly. Size tells how often a clone was seen (once, few, many) or the class of an expanded clone, and some rows leave it out.

v_gene,d_gene,abundance,j_gene,len,CDR3nt,CDR3aa
TRBV28,-,once,TRBJ1-1,14,TGTGCCAGCAGTTTATCCGGTTTGAACACTGAAGCTTTCTTT,CASSLSGLNTEAFF
TRBV4-2,-,-,TRBJ1-2,14,TGTGCCAGCAGCGAAGAATTCCATCCATATGGCTACACCTTC,CASSEEFHPYGYTF
TRBV4-1,TRBD1,once,TRBJ1-2,13,TGCGCCAGCAGCCACACACAGGGGTATGGCTACACCTTC,CASSHTQGYGYTF
TRBV28,TRBD1,-,TRBJ2-5,17,TGTGCCAGCAGACTGAACCCCGGGACAGGGGTACGGGAGACCCAGTACTTC,CASRLNPGTGVRETQYF
TRBV5-6,TRBD1,-,TRBJ1-2,15,TGTGCCAGCAGCTACAGGACAGGGGGGGGTCTTGGCTACACCTTC,CASSYRTGGGLGYTF
TRBV11-2,-,-,TRBJ1-2,13,TGTGCCAGCAGCTTAGGGCGGAACTATGGCTACACCTTC,CASSLGRNYGYTF
TRBV6-1,TRBD1,few,TRBJ1-6,15,TGTGCCAGCAGTGAAGTGGGGACAGACAATTCACCCCTCCACTTT,CASSEVGTDNSPLHF
TRBV5-1,-,-,TRBJ2-5,14,TGCGCCAGCAGTCGAAGGGGCATCCAAGAGACCCAGTACTTC,CASSRRGIQETQYF
TRBV6-5,TRBD1,-,TRBJ1-1,14,TGTGCCAGCAGTCTGGGACAGATGAACACTGAAGCTTTCTTT,CASSLGQMNTEAFF
TRBV30,TRBD1,-,TRBJ1-1,14,TGTGCCTGGAGCGCGGGACAGCCGAACACTGAAGCTTTCTTT,CAWSAGQPNTEAFF
TRBV7-8,-,few,TRBJ2-7,13,TGTGCCAGCAGCTTAGAGCGATACTACGAGCAGTACTTC,CASSLERYYEQYF
TRBV28,-,few,TRBJ1-1,12,TGTGCCATCATCGCAGAGAACACTGAAGCTTTCTTT,CAIIAENTEAFF
TRBV7-9,-,-,TRBJ2-3,12,TGTTCCACCAGGGGGGGGACAGATACGCAGTATTTT,CSTRGGTDTQYF
TRBV19,-,once,TRBJ1-2,15,TGTGCCAGTAGGATGCGCCTCGGAGGGCACTATGGCTACACCTTC,CASRMRLGGHYGYTF
TRBV29-1,-,-,TRBJ2-7,12,TGCAGCGTTGAAGGAGCTAACTACGAGCAGTACTTC,CSVEGANYEQYF
TRBV30,-,few,TRBJ1-3,19,TGTGCCTGGAGTTCCAACCGGGACACACCCAACGGTCGTATAAACACCATATATTTT,CAWSSNRDTPNGRINTIYF
TRBV18,-,-,TRBJ1-3,14,TGTGCCAGCTCCGACTCCGCCTCTGGAAACACCATATATTTT,CASSDSASGNTIYF
TRBV4-3,TRBD2,-,TRBJ2-1,18,TGCGCCAGCAGCCAGTTTGCCCGAGCGGGGGGAACCTACAATGAGCAGTTCTTC,CASSQFARAGGTYNEQFF
TRBV4-2,-,-,TRBJ2-3,13,TGTGCCAGCAGCCAACCTATCGGGGATACGCAGTATTTT,CASSQPIGDTQYF
TRBV5-1,-,few,TRBJ2-2,16,TGCGCCAGCAGCCCGACAGGAAGGGGTGAATCCGGGGAGCTGTTTTTT,CASSPTGRGESGELFF
TRBV11-1,-,-,TRBJ2-3,15,TGTGCCAGCAGCTTATCCTTCAGGAGCACAGATACGCAGTATTTT,CASSLSFRSTDTQYF
TRBV7-8,-,-,TRBJ1-1,18,TGTGCCAGCAGCTTATTGCTGGCTGGACCGGGAAGGGACACTGAAGCTTTCTTT,CASSLLLAGPGRDTEAFF
TRBV7-3,TRBD1,-,TRBJ1-2,13,TGTGCCAGCAGCCAAGCGACAGGGGGTGGCTACACCTTC,CASSQATGGGYTF
TRBV19,TRBD1,few,TRBJ2-2,20,TGTGCCAGTAGTATTAGTAACAGGGGGCCCACTATCCCTTACACCGGGGAGCTGTTTTTT,CASSISNRGPTIPYTGELFF
TRBV5-6,TRBD1,-,TRBJ2-1,14,TGTGCCAGCAGCTCGAGGGGGACAGGGGATGAGCAGTTCTTC,CASSSRGTGDEQFF
TRBV30,-,-,TRBJ1-2,13,TGTGCCTGGACCCGGGGGGAGTCCTATGGCTACACCTTC,CAWTRGESYGYTF
TRBV5-1,TRBD1,-,TRBJ1-1,14,TGCGCCAGCAGCCTGGGACAGGGGGTCACTGAAGCTTTCTTT,CASSLGQGVTEAFF
TRBV19,-,few,TRBJ1-1,13,TGTGCCATTTCTGACAGAGGAAACACTGAAGCTTTCTTT,CAISDRGNTEAFF
TRBV7-2,-,-,TRBJ1-2,14,TGTGCCAGCAGCTCCCGGCAGGGAAACTATGGCTACACCTTC,CASSSRQGNYGYTF
TRBV5-6,TRBD1,-,TRBJ1-5,16,TGTGCCAGCAGCTTGAGAGGGGGCCATAGCAATCAGCCCCAGCATTTT,CASSLRGGHSNQPQHF
TRBV15,-,-,TRBJ2-1,16,TGTGCCACCAGCGGGACAGGGACTAGGCCCTACAATGAGCAGTTCTTC,CATSGTGTRPYNEQFF